What follows is one TCR beta chain and its context. Looked up from germline, CDR1 is LNHDA and CDR2 is SQIVND (reference sequence). The trim removed 5 bases at V and 4 bases at J, leaving 5 bases unmatched. The CDR3 totals 14 residues. The sample comes from a study of T cell changes during pregnancy in multiple sclerosis. The data were produced by immunoSEQ multiplex PCR, yet TCRdb's version contains in-frame clones alone and is incomplete. This sample yields 85,000 to 100,000 clones, of which approximately 92% are seen a single time; just over 2% belongs to the top ten. The starting material was peripheral blood, obtained after pregnancy. The chain links TRBV19 to TRBJ2-5, with 9 bases identical to TRBD2. This clonotype originated in a female donor with multiple sclerosis, enrolled in a pregnancy study. In DNA form, the CDR3 reads TGTGCCAGTAGTCAGCTAGCGGGGACAGAGACCCAGTACTTC. It is translated as CASSQLAGTETQYF.